A selection of T cell receptor beta chains follows, all from one sample in a study of cytomegalovirus exposure and HLA in healthy donors. Assay used: immunoSEQ multiplex PCR; TCRdb lists only in-frame clones, some missing. The sample includes about 56,000 clones, over 85% seen only once; the top ten take 0.9% to 1.4%. The sequencing input was PBMCs. Source of these receptors: a man between 18 and 29 years old in good health and CMV-seronegative. The CDR3 runs from the conserved cysteine through the conserved F or W. Fields, in order: V gene, clone size, J gene, D gene, CDR3 protein, CDR3 DNA. A D gene is named only where the DNA matches it firmly. Rows give clone size only sometimes, using once, few, many, or a class for an expanded clone.

v_call: TRBV5-6; clone_size: NA; j_call: TRBJ2-7; d_call: NA; cdr3_aa: CASSPGDEYEQYF; cdr3_nt: TGTGCCAGCAGCCCAGGCGATGAGTACGAGCAGTACTTC
v_call: TRBV10-3; clone_size: NA; j_call: TRBJ2-3; d_call: TRBD2; cdr3_aa: CAGGTSGSRNTQYF; cdr3_nt: TGTGCCGGCGGGACTAGCGGGAGTAGGAATACGCAGTATTTT
v_call: TRBV28; clone_size: NA; j_call: TRBJ2-2; d_call: NA; cdr3_aa: CASNPPRGYTGELFF; cdr3_nt: TGTGCCAGCAATCCCCCGCGGGGATACACCGGGGAGCTGTTTTTT
v_call: TRBV5-1; clone_size: NA; j_call: TRBJ2-7; d_call: TRBD2; cdr3_aa: CASSETLADTGDEQYF; cdr3_nt: TGCGCCAGCAGCGAGACACTAGCGGACACCGGCGACGAGCAGTACTTC
v_call: TRBV28; clone_size: NA; j_call: TRBJ2-7; d_call: NA; cdr3_aa: CASSGGAVRSHYEQYF; cdr3_nt: TGTGCCAGCAGCGGCGGGGCAGTACGGTCCCACTACGAGCAGTACTTC
v_call: TRBV28; clone_size: NA; j_call: TRBJ2-1; d_call: TRBD1; cdr3_aa: CASSTDRGFNEQFF; cdr3_nt: TGTGCCAGCAGTACCGACAGGGGTTTTAATGAGCAGTTCTTC
v_call: TRBV9; clone_size: NA; j_call: TRBJ2-5; d_call: TRBD2; cdr3_aa: CASSPPLAGGRETQYF; cdr3_nt: TGTGCCAGCAGCCCACCTCTGGCGGGAGGGCGGGAGACCCAGTACTTC
v_call: TRBV13; clone_size: NA; j_call: TRBJ1-3; d_call: TRBD1; cdr3_aa: CASSSGPTGGESGNTIYF; cdr3_nt: TGTGCCAGCAGCTCGGGCCCAACAGGGGGAGAATCTGGAAACACCATATATTTT
v_call: TRBV28; clone_size: once; j_call: TRBJ2-7; d_call: TRBD1; cdr3_aa: CASSPPGTGVEQYF; cdr3_nt: TGTGCCAGCAGTCCCCCGGGGACAGGGGTCGAGCAGTACTTC
v_call: TRBV15; clone_size: NA; j_call: TRBJ1-1; d_call: TRBD1; cdr3_aa: CATSSGDRGNTEAFF; cdr3_nt: TGTGCCACCAGCAGTGGGGACAGGGGGAACACTGAAGCTTTCTTT
v_call: TRBV6-5; clone_size: NA; j_call: TRBJ1-5; d_call: TRBD1; cdr3_aa: CASSGGTANNQPQHF; cdr3_nt: TGTGCCAGCTCGGGGGGGACAGCCAACAATCAGCCCCAGCATTTT
v_call: TRBV29-1; clone_size: NA; j_call: TRBJ2-5; d_call: TRBD2; cdr3_aa: CSVGLAGLPIGGTQYF; cdr3_nt: TGCAGCGTAGGACTAGCGGGCCTCCCGATAGGGGGGACCCAGTACTTC
v_call: TRBV7-7; clone_size: NA; j_call: TRBJ2-3; d_call: TRBD1; cdr3_aa: CASSVGTETDTQYF; cdr3_nt: TGTGCTAGCAGCGTCGGGACAGAAACAGATACGCAGTATTTT
v_call: TRBV15; clone_size: NA; j_call: TRBJ2-7; d_call: NA; cdr3_aa: CATSRGTARPEQYF; cdr3_nt: TGTGCCACCAGCAGAGGGACAGCGCGGCCCGAGCAGTACTTC
v_call: TRBV5-4; clone_size: NA; j_call: TRBJ2-2; d_call: TRBD1; cdr3_aa: CASSGNRGPGTGELFF; cdr3_nt: TGTGCCAGCAGCGGGAACAGGGGGCCGGGCACCGGGGAGCTGTTTTTT
v_call: TRBV7-9; clone_size: NA; j_call: TRBJ2-2; d_call: NA; cdr3_aa: CASSLGGAWGELFF; cdr3_nt: TGTGCCAGCAGCTTAGGAGGAGCTTGGGGGGAGCTGTTTTTT
v_call: TRBV6-4; clone_size: NA; j_call: TRBJ2-1; d_call: NA; cdr3_aa: CASSTESGSYNEQFF; cdr3_nt: TGTGCCAGCAGTACCGAAAGCGGTTCCTACAATGAGCAGTTCTTC
v_call: TRBV11-2; clone_size: NA; j_call: TRBJ2-1; d_call: NA; cdr3_aa: CASSLVLFGDRDEQFF; cdr3_nt: TGTGCCAGCAGCTTAGTTCTTTTCGGGGATCGGGATGAGCAGTTCTTC
v_call: TRBV5-6; clone_size: NA; j_call: TRBJ2-1; d_call: TRBD1; cdr3_aa: CASSPGQGRLGEQFF; cdr3_nt: TGTGCCAGCAGCCCGGGACAGGGAAGGTTGGGTGAGCAGTTCTTC
v_call: TRBV11-2; clone_size: NA; j_call: TRBJ2-1; d_call: TRBD2; cdr3_aa: CASSLDRLAGEGEQFF; cdr3_nt: TGTGCCAGCAGCTTAGATCGGCTAGCGGGAGAGGGTGAGCAGTTCTTC
v_call: TRBV19; clone_size: NA; j_call: TRBJ2-7; d_call: TRBD1; cdr3_aa: CASSPGTAEQYF; cdr3_nt: TGTGCCAGTAGTCCCGGGACAGCCGAGCAGTACTTC
v_call: TRBV5-6; clone_size: NA; j_call: TRBJ1-2; d_call: NA; cdr3_aa: CAGHRRTLANYGYTF; cdr3_nt: TGTGCCGGGCACAGAAGGACTTTAGCTAACTATGGCTACACCTTC
v_call: TRBV5-4; clone_size: NA; j_call: TRBJ2-3; d_call: TRBD2; cdr3_aa: CASSLGLAGGRSSTDTQYF; cdr3_nt: TGTGCCAGCAGCCTCGGACTAGCGGGAGGGAGATCTAGCACAGATACGCAGTATTTT
v_call: TRBV5-4; clone_size: NA; j_call: TRBJ1-1; d_call: NA; cdr3_aa: CASSFNWGSNTEAFF; cdr3_nt: TGTGCCAGCAGCTTTAACTGGGGCTCGAACACTGAAGCTTTCTTT
v_call: TRBV7-9; clone_size: once; j_call: TRBJ2-7; d_call: TRBD2; cdr3_aa: CASSLLAGFYEQYF; cdr3_nt: TGTGCCAGCAGCTTACTAGCGGGATTCTACGAGCAGTACTTC
v_call: TRBV19; clone_size: NA; j_call: TRBJ2-1; d_call: NA; cdr3_aa: CASSQQAIDNEQFF; cdr3_nt: TGTGCCAGTAGTCAACAGGCCATCGACAATGAGCAGTTCTTC
v_call: TRBV28; clone_size: once; j_call: TRBJ2-3; d_call: NA; cdr3_aa: CAASGNTDTQYF; cdr3_nt: TGTGCCGCGTCAGGGAACACAGATACGCAGTATTTT
v_call: TRBV5-1; clone_size: NA; j_call: TRBJ1-1; d_call: NA; cdr3_aa: CASSLQADMNTEAFF; cdr3_nt: TGCGCCAGCAGCTTGCAGGCAGACATGAACACTGAAGCTTTCTTT
v_call: TRBV9; clone_size: NA; j_call: TRBJ1-3; d_call: TRBD1; cdr3_aa: CASSVSTGVDTIYF; cdr3_nt: TGTGCCAGCAGCGTCTCGACAGGGGTAGACACCATATATTTT
v_call: TRBV7-6; clone_size: NA; j_call: TRBJ2-2; d_call: TRBD2; cdr3_aa: CASSLVLAGASGELFF; cdr3_nt: TGTGCCAGCAGCTTAGTTCTAGCGGGAGCGTCCGGGGAGCTGTTTTTT
v_call: TRBV27; clone_size: NA; j_call: TRBJ2-1; d_call: TRBD1; cdr3_aa: CASTLRQGFRDEQFF; cdr3_nt: TGTGCCAGCACCTTAAGACAGGGGTTTAGGGATGAGCAGTTCTTC
v_call: TRBV10-1; clone_size: NA; j_call: TRBJ2-3; d_call: NA; cdr3_aa: CASSESDRIDTQYF; cdr3_nt: TGCGCCAGCAGTGAGTCCGACAGGATAGATACGCAGTATTTT
v_call: TRBV28; clone_size: NA; j_call: TRBJ2-2; d_call: TRBD2; cdr3_aa: CASSSGEGRPTSGGKLFF; cdr3_nt: TGTGCCAGCAGTTCCGGTGAGGGAAGGCCAACTAGCGGGGGCAAGCTGTTTTTT
v_call: TRBV7-2; clone_size: NA; j_call: TRBJ2-5; d_call: TRBD2; cdr3_aa: CASSLDGRAEETQYF; cdr3_nt: TGTGCCAGCAGCTTAGACGGGAGGGCCGAAGAGACCCAGTACTTC
v_call: TRBV11-2; clone_size: NA; j_call: TRBJ2-7; d_call: TRBD2; cdr3_aa: CASSLYSGSSYEQYF; cdr3_nt: TGTGCCAGCAGCTTATATAGCGGGAGCTCCTACGAGCAGTACTTC
v_call: TRBV6-6; clone_size: NA; j_call: TRBJ2-3; d_call: TRBD1; cdr3_aa: CASRSGQGSTDTQYF; cdr3_nt: TGTGCCAGCAGGTCGGGACAGGGGAGCACAGATACGCAGTATTTT
v_call: TRBV6-4; clone_size: NA; j_call: TRBJ2-3; d_call: NA; cdr3_aa: CATRDNHRDTQYF; cdr3_nt: TGTGCCACCCGGGACAACCACCGAGATACGCAGTATTTT
v_call: TRBV25-1; clone_size: NA; j_call: TRBJ1-2; d_call: NA; cdr3_aa: CASSEAGRNYGYTF; cdr3_nt: TGTGCCAGCAGTGAGGCAGGGCGGAACTATGGCTACACCTTC
v_call: TRBV18; clone_size: NA; j_call: TRBJ2-7; d_call: TRBD1; cdr3_aa: CASSSGQVTYEQYF; cdr3_nt: TGTGCCAGCTCCTCCGGACAGGTAACCTACGAGCAGTACTTC
v_call: TRBV27; clone_size: NA; j_call: TRBJ2-6; d_call: TRBD1; cdr3_aa: CASSLWGTGESGANVLTF; cdr3_nt: TGTGCCAGCAGTTTGTGGGGAACAGGGGAATCTGGGGCCAACGTCCTGACTTTC
v_call: TRBV5-4; clone_size: once; j_call: TRBJ2-3; d_call: NA; cdr3_aa: CASSLDSLDTQYF; cdr3_nt: TGTGCCAGCAGCTTGGATTCCCTGGATACGCAGTATTTT
v_call: TRBV29-1; clone_size: NA; j_call: TRBJ1-3; d_call: NA; cdr3_aa: CSAGGGSGNTIYF; cdr3_nt: TGCAGCGCGGGGGGGGGCTCTGGAAACACCATATATTTT
v_call: TRBV9; clone_size: NA; j_call: TRBJ1-2; d_call: NA; cdr3_aa: CASSRSGSYGYTF; cdr3_nt: TGTGCCAGCAGCCGGTCGGGGTCCTATGGCTACACCTTC
v_call: TRBV5-4; clone_size: NA; j_call: TRBJ1-2; d_call: NA; cdr3_aa: CASSFGVGLDYGYTF; cdr3_nt: TGTGCCAGCAGCTTCGGGGTCGGGTTGGACTATGGCTACACCTTC
v_call: TRBV28; clone_size: NA; j_call: TRBJ1-5; d_call: NA; cdr3_aa: CASSKTAPNQPQHF; cdr3_nt: TGTGCCAGCAGTAAGACAGCGCCCAATCAGCCCCAGCATTTT
v_call: TRBV5-1; clone_size: NA; j_call: TRBJ1-4; d_call: NA; cdr3_aa: CASRSGVGEKLFF; cdr3_nt: TGCGCCAGCAGATCCGGGGTAGGCGAAAAACTGTTTTTT
v_call: TRBV19; clone_size: NA; j_call: TRBJ2-1; d_call: TRBD1; cdr3_aa: CASSDVFQGEANRYNEQFF; cdr3_nt: TGTGCCAGTAGTGACGTATTTCAGGGGGAAGCTAACCGATACAATGAGCAGTTCTTC
v_call: TRBV20-1; clone_size: NA; j_call: TRBJ1-1; d_call: NA; cdr3_aa: CSARSSTEAFF; cdr3_nt: TGCAGTGCTAGAAGTAGCACTGAAGCTTTCTTT
v_call: TRBV4-3; clone_size: NA; j_call: TRBJ2-1; d_call: NA; cdr3_aa: CASSQDRASSSYNEQFF; cdr3_nt: TGCGCCAGCAGCCAAGATCGAGCATCTAGCTCCTACAATGAGCAGTTCTTC
v_call: TRBV5-4; clone_size: NA; j_call: TRBJ2-1; d_call: TRBD2; cdr3_aa: CASSLASGSKDEQFF; cdr3_nt: TGTGCCAGCAGCTTGGCTAGCGGGAGCAAAGATGAGCAGTTCTTC
v_call: TRBV5-4; clone_size: NA; j_call: TRBJ2-7; d_call: NA; cdr3_aa: CASSYLQGGEQYF; cdr3_nt: TGTGCCAGCAGCTATCTTCAGGGTGGCGAGCAGTACTTC
v_call: TRBV14; clone_size: NA; j_call: TRBJ2-3; d_call: NA; cdr3_aa: CASSPRSGGGTDTQYF; cdr3_nt: TGTGCCAGCAGCCCCCGGTCCGGCGGCGGCACAGATACGCAGTATTTT
v_call: TRBV7-2; clone_size: NA; j_call: TRBJ2-7; d_call: NA; cdr3_aa: CASSLARGGGYEQYF; cdr3_nt: TGTGCCAGCAGCTTAGCGAGGGGGGGTGGTTACGAGCAGTACTTC
v_call: TRBV5-6; clone_size: NA; j_call: TRBJ1-5; d_call: NA; cdr3_aa: CASSLGSQPQHF; cdr3_nt: TGTGCCAGCAGCTTGGGTAGCCAGCCCCAGCATTTT
v_call: TRBV28; clone_size: few; j_call: TRBJ2-5; d_call: TRBD2; cdr3_aa: CASSLSASGIKERTQYF; cdr3_nt: TGTGCCAGCAGTTTGTCGGCTAGCGGGATTAAGGAGAGGACCCAGTACTTC
v_call: TRBV13; clone_size: NA; j_call: TRBJ2-2; d_call: NA; cdr3_aa: CASSLGAAGELFF; cdr3_nt: TGTGCCAGCAGCTTAGGAGCTGCCGGGGAGCTGTTTTTT
v_call: TRBV28; clone_size: NA; j_call: TRBJ2-1; d_call: TRBD2; cdr3_aa: CASSVSGMNEQFF; cdr3_nt: TGTGCCAGCAGCGTTAGCGGGATGAATGAGCAGTTCTTC